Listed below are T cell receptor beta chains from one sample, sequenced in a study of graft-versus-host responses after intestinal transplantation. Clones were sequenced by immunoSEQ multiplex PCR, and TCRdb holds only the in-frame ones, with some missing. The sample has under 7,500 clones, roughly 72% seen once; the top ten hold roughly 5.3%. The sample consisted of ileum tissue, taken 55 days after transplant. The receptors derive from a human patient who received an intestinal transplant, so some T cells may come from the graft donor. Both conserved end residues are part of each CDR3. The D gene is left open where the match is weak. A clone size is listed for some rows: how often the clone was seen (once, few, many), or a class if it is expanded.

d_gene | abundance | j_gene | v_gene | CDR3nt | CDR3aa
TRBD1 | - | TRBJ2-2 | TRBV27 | TGTGCCAGCAGTGAGACCGGGACAGCTCACACCGGGGAGCTGTTTTTT | CASSETGTAHTGELFF
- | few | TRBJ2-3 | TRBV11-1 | TGTGCCAGCGGCGCGGGGTCTAGCACAGATACGCAGTATTTT | CASGAGSSTDTQYF
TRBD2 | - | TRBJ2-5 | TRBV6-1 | TGTGCCAGCAGTGCATCTAGCGGGGGGGAGACCCAGTACTTC | CASSASSGGETQYF
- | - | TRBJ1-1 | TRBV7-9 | TGTGCCAGCAGCTTAGAGGTAGGGGATGAAGCTTTCTTT | CASSLEVGDEAFF
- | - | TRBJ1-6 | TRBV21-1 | TGTGCCAGCAGACGCAAGGGACAGGGATATAGCTCCTATAATTCACCCCTCCACTTT | CASRRKGQGYSSYNSPLHF
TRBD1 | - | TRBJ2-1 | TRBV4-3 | TGCGCCAGCAGCCAAGTCGTACAGGGGTCCTACAATGAGCAGTTCTTC | CASSQVVQGSYNEQFF
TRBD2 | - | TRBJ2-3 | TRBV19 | TGTGCCAGTACCCAACTAGCGGGGGAGAATACGCAGTATTTT | CASTQLAGENTQYF
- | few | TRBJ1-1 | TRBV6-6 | TGTGCCAGCAGTTACGTGGGTTCGGGCACTGAAGCTTTCTTT | CASSYVGSGTEAFF
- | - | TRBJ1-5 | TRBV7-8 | TGTGCCAGCAGCCCCTTTATGGGCGAAAGTCAGCCCCAGCATTTT | CASSPFMGESQPQHF
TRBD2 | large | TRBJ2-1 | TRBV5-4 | TGTGCCAGCAGGCCGGGACTACCGTCCTACAATGAGCAGTTCTTC | CASRPGLPSYNEQFF
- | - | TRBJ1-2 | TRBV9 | TGTGCCAGCAGCGTAGTTTCAGCGACTAACTATGGCTACACCTTC | CASSVVSATNYGYTF
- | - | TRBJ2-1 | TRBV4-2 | TGTGCCAGCAGCCAAGTCCTGCAGGGTTCCTACAATGAGCAGTTCTTC | CASSQVLQGSYNEQFF
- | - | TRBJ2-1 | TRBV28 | TGTGCCAGCAGTCCCCCCCCAGTCCTGTACAATGAGCAGTTCTTC | CASSPPPVLYNEQFF
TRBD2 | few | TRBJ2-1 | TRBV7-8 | TGTGCCAGCAGCCCCGGGACTAGCGGGTTATGGGCCCCCCCACATGAGCAGTTCTTC | CASSPGTSGLWAPPHEQFF
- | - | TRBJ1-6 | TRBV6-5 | TGTGCCAGCAGCCCTACTTCGGGTAATTCACCCCTCCACTTT | CASSPTSGNSPLHF
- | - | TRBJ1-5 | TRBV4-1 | TGCGCCAGCAGCCAAGAATCTAGGGCAGGGCATCAGCCCCAGCATTTT | CASSQESRAGHQPQHF
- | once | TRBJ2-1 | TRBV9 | TGTGCCAGCAGCGTAGGGTTACTTAGCTCCTACAATGAGCAGTTCTTC | CASSVGLLSSYNEQFF
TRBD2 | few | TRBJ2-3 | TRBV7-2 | TGTGCCAGCAGCTCCAACAGCGGGGGGGCCGGAGATACGCAGTATTTT | CASSSNSGGAGDTQYF
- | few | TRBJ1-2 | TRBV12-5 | TGTGCTAGTGGTTTGGGCGGGACGAAGAATGGCTACACCTTC | CASGLGGTKNGYTF
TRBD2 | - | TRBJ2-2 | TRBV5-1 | TGCGCCAGCAGCCGGGACTCGGGGGGGAACACCGGGGAGCTGTTTTTT | CASSRDSGGNTGELFF
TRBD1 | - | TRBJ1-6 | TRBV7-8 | TGTGCCAGCAGCCCGCGGACAGGGGATAATTCACCCCTCCACTTT | CASSPRTGDNSPLHF
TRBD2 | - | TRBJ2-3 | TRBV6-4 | TGTGCCAGCAGTGACGAGCGGGGGGGCCTAGATACGCAGTATTTT | CASSDERGGLDTQYF
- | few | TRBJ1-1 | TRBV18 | TGTGCCAGCTCGCCGGACACTGAAGCTTTCTTT | CASSPDTEAFF
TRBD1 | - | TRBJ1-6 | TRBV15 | TGTGCCACCAGCGACAGGGGTGAGTCACCCCTCCACTTT | CATSDRGESPLHF
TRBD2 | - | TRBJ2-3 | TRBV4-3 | TGCGCCAGCAGCCCCGGACTAGCGGGGGGCCAAGATACGCAGTATTTT | CASSPGLAGGQDTQYF
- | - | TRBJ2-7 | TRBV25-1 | TGTGCCAGCAGTGTACCAGGGTACTACGAGCAGTACTTC | CASSVPGYYEQYF
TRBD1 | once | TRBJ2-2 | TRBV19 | TGTGCCAGTAGTTTCGCAGGGGGCAGCACCGGGGAGCTGTTTTTT | CASSFAGGSTGELFF
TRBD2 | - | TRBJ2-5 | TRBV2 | TGTGCCAGCAGTAGTGTGGTAGCGGGGCCGGCTAATAGAGAGACCCAGTACTTC | CASSSVVAGPANRETQYF
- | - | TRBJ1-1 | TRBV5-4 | TGTGCCAGCAGCTTCCCCTATAAAGAGACTGAAGCTTTCTTT | CASSFPYKETEAFF
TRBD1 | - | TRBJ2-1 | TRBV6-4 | TGTGCCAGCAGTGACGTGACAGGGGGCAATGAGCAGTTCTTC | CASSDVTGGNEQFF
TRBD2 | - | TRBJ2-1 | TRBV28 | TGTGCCAGCAGCCGACTAGCGGGGGTGTACAATGAGCAGTTCTTC | CASSRLAGVYNEQFF
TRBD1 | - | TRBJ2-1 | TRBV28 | TGTGCCAGCAGCCGGGACAGGGGAAAGGATGAGCAGTTCTTC | CASSRDRGKDEQFF
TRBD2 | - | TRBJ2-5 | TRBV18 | TGTGCCAGCTCACCAAGGACTAGACAACAAGAGACCCAGTACTTC | CASSPRTRQQETQYF
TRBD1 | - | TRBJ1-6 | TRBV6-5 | TGTGCCTCCCGGGACAGCAATAATTCACCCCTCCACTTT | CASRDSNNSPLHF
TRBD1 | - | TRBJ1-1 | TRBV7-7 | TGTGCTAGCAGCTTGGACAGGGACACTGAAGCTTTCTTT | CASSLDRDTEAFF
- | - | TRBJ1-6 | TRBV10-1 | TGCGCCAGTAAAGGAGGGAATAATTCACCCCTCCACTTT | CASKGGNNSPLHF
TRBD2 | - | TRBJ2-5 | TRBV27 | TGTGCCATCCGGGGGGTTAACCAAGAGACCCAGTACTTC | CAIRGVNQETQYF
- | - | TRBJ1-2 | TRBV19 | TGTGCCAGTAAAATAAGGGGCGTCGGCTATGGCTACACCTTC | CASKIRGVGYGYTF
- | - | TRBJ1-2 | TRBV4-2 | TGTGCCAGCAGCCAAGATGGCGGGCTCGATGGCTACACCTTC | CASSQDGGLDGYTF
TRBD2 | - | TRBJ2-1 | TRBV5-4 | TGTGCCAGCAGCGCGTTCGGGGGGTCTCTATACAATGAGCAGTTCTTC | CASSAFGGSLYNEQFF
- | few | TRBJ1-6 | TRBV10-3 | TGTGCCATCAGTGAGTCGAGTCGGGATTCACCCCTCCACTTT | CAISESSRDSPLHF
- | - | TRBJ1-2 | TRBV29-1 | TGCAGCGTTGGTTTCAGTCCCGGCTACACCTTC | CSVGFSPGYTF
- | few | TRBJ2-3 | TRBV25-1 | TGTGCCAGTGGTGGGGGGACAGATACGCAGTATTTT | CASGGGTDTQYF
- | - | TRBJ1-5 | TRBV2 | TGTGCCAGCCAAGATGGGCGCAATCAGCCCCAGCATTTT | CASQDGRNQPQHF
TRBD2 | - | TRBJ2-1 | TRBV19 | TGTGCCAGTAGTGCCACTAGCGGGGGGTCCCGGTTCTACAATGAGCAGTTCTTC | CASSATSGGSRFYNEQFF
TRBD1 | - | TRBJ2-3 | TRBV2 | TGTGCCAGCAGTGTGGACAGGGGGCCCACAGATACGCAGTATTTT | CASSVDRGPTDTQYF
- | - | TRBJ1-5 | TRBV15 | TGTGCCACCAGCAGCCTCCTTCTGACAGCATTGGAGAGCAATCAGCCCCAGCATTTT | CATSSLLLTALESNQPQHF
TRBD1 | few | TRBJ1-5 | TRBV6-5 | TGTGCCAGCAGTTTTTCAGGGGGCGGTCAGCCCCAGCATTTT | CASSFSGGGQPQHF
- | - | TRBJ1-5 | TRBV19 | TGTGCCACTGGGGAGGGATGGGGCAATCAGCCCCAGCATTTT | CATGEGWGNQPQHF